A selection of T cell receptor beta chains follows, all from one sample in a study of blood T cell repertoires in COVID-19. Generated by immunoSEQ multiplex PCR, the TCRdb table keeps only in-frame clones and is missing some. This table has under 150,000 clones, approximately 90% appearing once. Sequencing used peripheral blood. These receptors all stem from a woman aged 50 to 60 with acute or convalescent COVID-19. CDR3s include the opening cysteine and the closing phenylalanine or tryptophan. The D gene is left open where the match is weak. Some rows mark clone size as missing; the rest say once, few, many or name a class of expanded clone.

>TRBJ1-1|TRBV28|-|-
CASSYPGGTEAFF
TGTGCCAGCAGTTACCCCGGAGGCACTGAAGCTTTCTTT
>TRBJ1-1|TRBV6-5|-|TRBD1
CASSTRQGRNTEAFF
TGTGCCAGCAGTACCCGACAGGGGAGGAACACTGAAGCTTTCTTT
>TRBJ1-1|TRBV6-5|-|-
CASSYSRNTEAFF
TGTGCCAGCAGTTACTCTCGGAACACTGAAGCTTTCTTT
>TRBJ1-1|TRBV7-9|-|-
CASSGSINTEAFF
TGTGCCAGCAGCGGGAGCATTAACACTGAAGCTTTCTTT
>TRBJ1-1|TRBV7-2|-|-
CASSLADPQGNTEAFF
TGTGCCAGCAGCTTAGCCGATCCACAGGGGAACACTGAAGCTTTCTTT
>TRBJ2-7|TRBV28|-|-
CASAAVGHEAYEQYF
TGTGCCAGCGCCGCGGTAGGACACGAGGCCTACGAGCAGTACTTC
>TRBJ1-5|TRBV5-6|-|-
CASSLQGIGNQPQHF
TGTGCCAGCAGCTTACAGGGTATCGGGAATCAGCCCCAGCATTTT
>TRBJ1-2|TRBV18|once|-
CASSPNREGGYTF
TGTGCCAGCTCACCAAACAGGGAAGGTGGCTACACCTTC
>TRBJ2-7|TRBV5-8|-|-
CASSSTGYEQYF
TGTGCCAGCAGCTCGACAGGATACGAGCAGTACTTC
>TRBJ2-2|TRBV7-2|-|-
CASNSQGYGELFF
TGTGCCAGCAATTCTCAGGGGTACGGGGAGCTGTTTTTT
>TRBJ2-3|TRBV3-1/TRBV3-2|once|-
CASSQLGSGTDTQYF
TGTGCCAGCAGCCAGTTGGGCAGTGGCACAGATACGCAGTATTTT
>TRBJ2-5|TRBV10-2|-|-
CASSEGDPKTQYF
TGCGCCAGCAGTGAGGGAGATCCCAAGACCCAGTACTTC
>TRBJ2-2|TRBV15|once|TRBD2
CATSRSSSGGNTGELFF
TGTGCCACCAGCAGGTCTTCTAGCGGGGGCAACACCGGGGAGCTGTTTTTT
>TRBJ1-2|TRBV7-2|-|-
CASSPDRWDYGYTF
TGTGCCAGCAGCCCTGACAGGTGGGACTATGGCTACACCTTC
>TRBJ1-2|TRBV4-3|-|-
CASSQDRGARGYTF
TGCGCCAGCAGCCAAGATCGGGGGGCGAGAGGCTACACCTTC
>TRBJ2-1|TRBV10-2|-|TRBD1
CASNPGTGRGNEQFF
TGCGCCAGCAATCCCGGGACAGGGAGGGGGAATGAGCAGTTCTTC
>TRBJ1-1|TRBV6-2/TRBV6-3|once|-
CASSSPMGGNSNTEAFF
TGTGCCAGCAGTTCCCCGATGGGGGGTAACTCGAACACTGAAGCTTTCTTT
>TRBJ2-4|TRBV11-2|-|TRBD2
CASSETGTSRDIQYF
TGTGCCAGCAGCGAAACAGGGACTAGCCGAGACATTCAGTACTTC
>TRBJ1-1|TRBV4-2|-|TRBD1
CASSRSVDRNAFF
TGTGCCAGCAGCCGCTCGGTGGACAGGAACGCTTTCTTT
>TRBJ2-2|TRBV7-3|-|-
CASSLTSTGELFF
TGTGCCAGCAGCTTAACGAGCACCGGGGAGCTGTTTTTT
>TRBJ2-3|TRBV6-2/TRBV6-3|once|-
CASSYSGHTTDTQYF
TGTGCCAGCAGTTACTCTGGGCATACCACAGATACGCAGTATTTT
>TRBJ2-5|TRBV7-9|-|TRBD2
CASSSGLAGETQYF
TGTGCCAGCAGCTCGGGACTAGCTGGTGAGACCCAGTACTTC
>TRBJ2-1|TRBV18|-|-
CASSPPRSGSYNEQFF
TGTGCCAGCTCACCCCCCAGGTCCGGCTCCTACAATGAGCAGTTCTTC
>TRBJ1-2|TRBV2|-|TRBD1
CASSVSDRGNGYTF
TGTGCCAGCAGTGTTTCCGACAGGGGGAATGGCTACACCTTC
>TRBJ1-2|TRBV11-2|once|-
CASSPGGLFYGYTF
TGTGCCAGCAGCCCTGGGGGCCTTTTCTATGGCTACACCTTC
>TRBJ1-2|TRBV19|-|TRBD1
CASSIGDSYGYTF
TGTGCCAGTAGTATAGGGGACAGCTATGGCTACACCTTC
>TRBJ1-5|TRBV19|-|TRBD1
CASSIGRQGLNQPQHF
TGTGCCAGTAGTATAGGGAGACAGGGGTTAAATCAGCCCCAGCATTTT
>TRBJ2-3|TRBV2|-|TRBD1
CASSVGQGGTDTQYF
TGTGCCAGCAGTGTAGGACAGGGGGGCACAGATACGCAGTATTTT
>TRBJ2-3|TRBV2|-|TRBD1
CASRTGYDTQYF
TGTGCCAGCAGGACAGGGTATGATACGCAGTATTTT
>TRBJ2-1|TRBV18|-|-
CASSRVSSADYNEQFF
TGTGCCAGCTCCCGCGTTTCGAGCGCAGATTACAATGAGCAGTTCTTC
>TRBJ2-1|TRBV5-1|-|TRBD1
CASSPLTGGGEQFF
TGCGCCAGCAGCCCCTTGACAGGGGGGGGTGAGCAGTTCTTC
>TRBJ1-5|TRBV11-2|-|-
CASSLDRSVQPQHF
TGTGCCAGCAGCTTAGATAGGAGCGTTCAGCCCCAGCATTTT
>TRBJ2-2|TRBV7-2|-|-
CASSLEMGNTGELFF
TGTGCCAGCAGCTTAGAGATGGGCAACACCGGGGAGCTGTTTTTT
>TRBJ1-1|TRBV10-3|-|TRBD1
CAISSSGQGETEAFF
TGTGCCATCAGTAGTTCGGGACAGGGTGAAACTGAAGCTTTCTTT
>TRBJ2-7|TRBV15|-|TRBD1
CATSRDRGYEQYF
TGTGCCACCAGCAGGGACAGGGGATACGAGCAGTACTTC
>TRBJ1-1|TRBV28|-|-
CASRGQGFEAFF
TGTGCCAGCAGGGGGCAGGGGTTTGAAGCTTTCTTT
>TRBJ1-6|TRBV5-4|-|TRBD1
CASSKNRGSSYNSPLHF
TGTGCCAGCAGCAAAAACAGGGGGAGCTCCTATAATTCACCCCTCCACTTT
>TRBJ1-3|TRBV25-1|-|-
CASGAVDSGNTIYF
TGTGCCAGCGGGGCCGTCGACTCTGGAAACACCATATATTTT
>TRBJ2-7|TRBV27|-|-
CASSPSAGGLSYEQYF
TGTGCCAGCAGCCCTTCCGCCGGCGGACTCTCCTACGAGCAGTACTTC
>TRBJ2-7|TRBV28|-|-
CASHRGGGGYEQYF
TGTGCCAGCCACAGAGGAGGGGGCGGATACGAGCAGTACTTC
>TRBJ2-4|TRBV2|-|-
CASSEAGGARAKNIQYF
TGTGCCAGCAGTGAAGCTGGGGGGGCGCGTGCCAAAAACATTCAGTACTTC
>TRBJ2-5|TRBV3-1/TRBV3-2|-|TRBD2
CASSPGSGRGETQYF
TGTGCCAGCAGCCCCGGCAGCGGGAGGGGGGAGACCCAGTACTTC
>TRBJ1-5|TRBV25-1|-|TRBD1
CASSGQVGQPQHF
TGTGCCAGCAGCGGACAGGTGGGTCAGCCCCAGCATTTT
>TRBJ2-1|TRBV7-9|-|-
CASSPRRLDEQFF
TGTGCCAGCAGCCCTAGACGATTGGATGAGCAGTTCTTC
>TRBJ2-1|TRBV19|-|TRBD2
CASSRTSVPYNEQFF
TGTGCCAGTAGCCGGACTAGCGTGCCCTACAATGAGCAGTTCTTC
>TRBJ1-6|TRBV7-2|-|-
CASSPGLRYNSPLHF
TGTGCCAGCAGCCCGGGACTTCGGTATAATTCACCCCTCCACTTT
>TRBJ2-7|TRBV6-5|few|-
CASAKEGGYEQYF
TGTGCCAGCGCCAAAGAAGGGGGCTACGAGCAGTACTTC
>TRBJ2-7|TRBV30|-|TRBD1
CAWTRDSKTYEQYF
TGTGCCTGGACCCGGGACAGCAAGACCTACGAGCAGTACTTC
>TRBJ1-1|TRBV27|-|-
CASRNQGEAFF
TGTGCCAGCAGAAACCAGGGGGAAGCTTTCTTT
>TRBJ1-2|TRBV3-1/TRBV3-2|-|TRBD1
CASSQVARGDGYTF
TGTGCCAGCAGCCAAGTGGCCAGGGGGGATGGCTACACCTTC
>TRBJ2-7|TRBV4-1|-|TRBD1
CASSQAGTASYEQYF
TGCGCCAGCAGCCAAGCCGGGACAGCTTCCTACGAGCAGTACTTC
>TRBJ2-3|TRBV7-2|-|-
CASTWRNTQYF
TGTGCCAGCACTTGGAGGAATACGCAGTATTTT
>TRBJ2-3|TRBV11-3|-|TRBD2
CASSLDQASGRDTQYF
TGTGCCAGCAGCTTAGATCAGGCTAGCGGGAGAGATACGCAGTATTTT